This T cell receptor beta chain appears in the sequencing data of a study of technical replicates of blood from several donors. J gave up 4 bases and V 0 bases, and 5 bases lay outside the gene matches. CDR1 and CDR2 from the germline V gene are LGHNA and YNFKEQ. The CDR3 has 16 amino acids. Data came from immunoSEQ multiplex PCR; TCRdb stores just in-frame clones and leaves some out. The data show 75,000 to 95,000 clones, with around 95% seen just once and 0.26% held by the top ten. The V call is TRBV4-2, the J call TRBJ2-7; TRBD1 agrees at 11 bases. The material sequenced was T cells isolated from PBMCs. The receptor's source is a human donor in good health. The CDR3, as DNA: TGTGCCAGCAGCCAAGATCTGTGGGACAGGGGGTACGAGCAGTACTTC. It codes for CASSQDLWDRGYEQYF.